The T cell receptor beta chain described here comes from a study of cytomegalovirus exposure and HLA in healthy donors. Study-wide context: Some 85 million unique TCRs, all from HLA-typed donors, were included in an early release of the data.

This clone came up a few times. Its antigen is not known. Researchers ran the PCR with 60 Vbeta and 13 Jbeta primers. The protocol was immunoSEQ multiplex PCR, while the TCRdb copy is restricted to in-frame clones and leaves out a portion. This repertoire shows 95,000 to 150,000 clones, around three fifths found once; its top ten account for about 8.1%. Study-level results: Beyond CMV serostatus, there was no information to go on about immune exposure. Later, TCR association rates were found to vary by HLA locus, highest for DRB1 and lowest for HLA-C.

Donors counted as nominally healthy when sampled, yet unrecorded immune exposures were likely. In germline, CDR1 is SGHNT, CDR2 YYREEE (reference sequence). V lost 4 bases and J lost 4; bases outside the gene matches: 6. The CDR3 consists of 15 residues. V and J are TRBV5-4 and TRBJ2-2; 8 nucleotides match TRBD2. The source is a middle-aged woman in good health and CMV-seropositive. Sequencing was carried out using PBMCs. The CDR3 here is CASSHSGRSTGELFF. CDR3 DNA sequence: TGTGCCAGCAGCCACAGCGGGAGAAGCACCGGGGAGCTGTTTTTT.